Listed below are T cell receptor beta chains from one sample, sequenced in a study of blood T cell repertoires in COVID-19. Using immunoSEQ multiplex PCR, the repertoire was profiled, and TCRdb retains in-frame clones only, with some absent. The table includes 95,000 to 150,000 clones, about three quarters detected once. Sequencing was done on a sample of peripheral blood. These receptors were collected from a human donor with acute or convalescent COVID-19. The donor label of this sample is uncertain. Both conserved end residues are part of each CDR3. The order of the fields is J gene, clone size, V gene, CDR3 length, D gene, CDR3 protein, CDR3 DNA. The D gene is left open where the match is weak. Clone size is not always given. Where it is, it says once, few, many or a class for expanded clones.

TRBJ1-2,NA,TRBV7-9,18,NA,CASSLNAGNIQANYGYTF,TGTGCCAGCAGCTTGAATGCGGGTAACATACAAGCTAACTATGGCTACACCTTC
TRBJ2-7,NA,TRBV19,14,TRBD2,CASSPGGGSYEQYF,TGTGCCAGTAGCCCTGGGGGGGGGTCCTACGAGCAGTACTTC
TRBJ1-1,few,TRBV30,19,NA,CAWSVPLLIVAGVNTEAFF,TGTGCCTGGAGTGTACCGCTACTCATCGTGGCGGGGGTGAACACTGAAGCTTTCTTT
TRBJ2-5,few,TRBV3-1/TRBV3-2,15,TRBD2,CASRHLSGGHETQYF,TGTGCCAGCAGACACCTTAGCGGGGGTCATGAGACCCAGTACTTC
TRBJ2-2,NA,TRBV27,13,TRBD1,CASSDRGTGELFF,TGTGCCAGCAGTGACAGGGGAACCGGGGAGCTGTTTTTT
TRBJ1-1,few,TRBV4-1,16,NA,CASSGRYKGDGTEAFF,TGCGCCAGCAGCGGACGGTACAAGGGGGACGGCACTGAAGCTTTCTTT
TRBJ2-5,NA,TRBV29-1,12,TRBD1,CSVRQGGETQYF,TGCAGCGTAAGACAGGGCGGGGAGACCCAGTACTTC
TRBJ1-2,NA,TRBV4-1,13,NA,CASSQDAGYGYTF,TGCGCCAGCAGCCAAGACGCGGGGTACGGCTACACCTTC
TRBJ1-5,NA,TRBV6-5,14,NA,CASRLNGGNQPQHF,TGTGCCAGCAGGCTAAACGGAGGGAATCAGCCCCAGCATTTT
TRBJ2-7,NA,TRBV28,11,NA,CASSSEYEQYF,TGTGCCAGCAGCTCAGAATACGAGCAGTACTTC
TRBJ2-1,NA,TRBV7-6,17,TRBD2,CASSYRTSGGADNEQFF,TGTGCCAGCAGCTATCGGACTAGCGGGGGGGCTGATAATGAGCAGTTCTTC
TRBJ1-1,NA,TRBV24-1,14,NA,CATSDGEYNTEAFF,TGTGCCACCAGTGATGGTGAGTACAACACTGAAGCTTTCTTT
TRBJ1-1,few,TRBV2,14,NA,CASSSDGGGTEAFF,TGTGCCAGCAGTTCGGATGGGGGAGGCACTGAAGCTTTCTTT
TRBJ1-5,NA,TRBV7-2,13,NA,CASSPQGNQPQHF,TGTGCCAGCAGCCCGCAGGGTAATCAGCCCCAGCATTTT
TRBJ1-2,once,TRBV14,12,NA,CASSPFGDGYTF,TGTGCCAGCAGCCCCTTTGGAGATGGCTACACCTTC
TRBJ2-1,NA,TRBV11-2,17,TRBD1,CASSRRQGDPKYNEQFF,TGTGCCAGCAGCCGTAGACAGGGCGACCCAAAATACAATGAGCAGTTCTTC
TRBJ1-5,NA,TRBV2,15,NA,CASSDGTRVNQPQHF,TGTGCCAGCAGTGATGGGACACGAGTCAATCAGCCCCAGCATTTT
TRBJ1-2,NA,TRBV7-2,15,TRBD1,CASSSPGTGNYGYTF,TGTGCCAGCAGTTCCCCCGGGACAGGGAACTATGGCTACACCTTC
TRBJ2-3,NA,TRBV9,15,NA,CASSVEVGGTDTQYF,TGTGCCAGCAGCGTAGAGGTCGGGGGTACAGATACGCAGTATTTT
TRBJ2-1,NA,TRBV6-6,14,TRBD2,CASRRTSGGNEQFF,TGTGCCAGCAGGAGGACTAGCGGGGGCAATGAGCAGTTCTTC
TRBJ2-7,once,TRBV27,18,NA,CASSLSPGEGSTYYEQYF,TGTGCCAGCAGTTTAAGCCCAGGGGAGGGCTCTACCTACTACGAGCAGTACTTC
TRBJ1-1,NA,TRBV13,15,NA,CASSLWGQKNTEAFF,TGTGCCAGCAGCTTATGGGGGCAGAAGAACACTGAAGCTTTCTTT